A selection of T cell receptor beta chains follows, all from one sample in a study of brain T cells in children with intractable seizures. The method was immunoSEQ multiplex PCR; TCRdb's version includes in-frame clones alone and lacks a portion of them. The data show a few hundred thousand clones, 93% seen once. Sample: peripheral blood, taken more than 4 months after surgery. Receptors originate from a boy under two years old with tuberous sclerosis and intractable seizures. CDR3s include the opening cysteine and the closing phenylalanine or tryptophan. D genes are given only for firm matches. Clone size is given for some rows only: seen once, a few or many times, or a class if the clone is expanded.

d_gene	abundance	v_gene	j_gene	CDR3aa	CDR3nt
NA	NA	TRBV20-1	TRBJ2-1	CSAPSGAPQFF	TGCAGTGCCCCCTCGGGGGCCCCGCAGTTCTTC
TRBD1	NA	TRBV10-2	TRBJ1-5	CATAADRADYQPQHF	TGCGCCACAGCAGCGGACAGGGCCGACTATCAGCCCCAGCATTTT
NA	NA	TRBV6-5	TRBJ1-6	CASARRVDNSPLHF	TGTGCCAGCGCTAGACGGGTCGATAATTCACCCCTCCACTTT
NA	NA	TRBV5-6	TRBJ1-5	CASSLMTVPQPQHF	TGTGCCAGCAGCTTGATGACGGTTCCTCAGCCCCAGCATTTT
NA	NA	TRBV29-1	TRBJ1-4	CSVTTGSRGEKLFF	TGCAGCGTTACTACAGGGTCAAGAGGGGAAAAACTGTTTTTT
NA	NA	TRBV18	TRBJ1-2	CASSSLRDEANYGYTF	TGTGCCAGCTCCTCTCTCAGGGACGAGGCTAACTATGGCTACACCTTC
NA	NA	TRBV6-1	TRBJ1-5	CASSEGRRAGGNQPQHF	TGTGCCAGCAGTGAAGGCCGGCGGGCAGGGGGCAATCAGCCCCAGCATTTT
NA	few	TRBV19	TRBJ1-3	CASSIEFGPADTIYF	TGTGCCAGTAGTATAGAATTCGGGCCGGCGGACACCATATATTTT
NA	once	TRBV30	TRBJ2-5	CAWSANLVIKTQYF	TGTGCCTGGAGTGCGAACTTGGTGATAAAGACCCAGTACTTC
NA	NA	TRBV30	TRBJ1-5	CAWSGAQNQPQHF	TGTGCCTGGAGTGGGGCTCAAAATCAGCCCCAGCATTTT
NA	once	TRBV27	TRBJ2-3	CASSLAWAGDTQYF	TGTGCCAGCAGTTTAGCTTGGGCGGGAGATACGCAGTATTTT
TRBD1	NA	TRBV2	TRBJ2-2	CASRATGAKGGELFF	TGTGCCAGCAGGGCCACAGGGGCGAAAGGCGGGGAGCTGTTTTTT
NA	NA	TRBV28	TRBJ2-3	CASSPSGNTQYF	TGTGCCAGCAGTCCAAGTGGAAATACGCAGTATTTT
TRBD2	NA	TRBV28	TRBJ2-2	CASSPTGLAGGKNTGELFF	TGTGCCAGCAGTCCCACGGGACTAGCGGGAGGAAAGAACACCGGGGAGCTGTTTTTT
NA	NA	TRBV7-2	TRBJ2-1	CASSLWDGSSYNEQFF	TGTGCCAGCAGCTTATGGGATGGGAGCTCCTACAATGAGCAGTTCTTC
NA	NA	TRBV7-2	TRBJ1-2	CASSLGLGGYGYTF	TGTGCCAGCAGCTTAGGACTGGGGGGGTATGGCTACACCTTC
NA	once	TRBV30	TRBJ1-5	CAWSGQQSKAQHF	TGTGCCTGGTCCGGACAACAGTCAAAGGCCCAGCATTTT
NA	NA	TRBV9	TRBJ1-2	CASSVEEPWAGYTF	TGTGCCAGCAGCGTAGAGGAGCCCTGGGCAGGCTACACCTTC
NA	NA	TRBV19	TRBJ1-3	CASTIQGRGMLGGNTIYF	TGTGCCAGTACCATTCAAGGCAGGGGCATGCTTGGCGGAAACACCATATATTTT
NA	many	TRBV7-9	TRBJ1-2	CASSPRLESYGYTF	TGTGCCAGCAGCCCAAGACTGGAAAGCTATGGCTACACCTTC
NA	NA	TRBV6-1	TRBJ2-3	CASSDSVRWAGSTDTQYF	TGTGCCAGCAGTGATAGTGTAAGATGGGCAGGCAGCACAGATACGCAGTATTTT
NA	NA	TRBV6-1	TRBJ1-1	CASSEVTGTSAFF	TGTGCCAGCAGTGAAGTAACAGGTACCTCAGCTTTCTTT
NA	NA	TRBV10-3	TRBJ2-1	CAISAPGGNEQFF	TGTGCCATCAGTGCACCCGGCGGCAATGAGCAGTTCTTC
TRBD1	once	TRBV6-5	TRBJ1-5	CASSRGLGDQPQHF	TGTGCCAGCAGTAGGGGGCTCGGGGATCAGCCCCAGCATTTT
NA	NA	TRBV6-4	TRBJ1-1	CATRPTEAFF	TGTGCCACCCGGCCCACTGAAGCTTTCTTT
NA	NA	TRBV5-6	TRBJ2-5	CASHVRGQTQYF	TGTGCCAGCCACGTACGGGGGCAGACCCAGTACTTC
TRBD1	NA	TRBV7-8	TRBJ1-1	CASSSTRGGTASEAFF	TGTGCCAGCAGCTCCACGAGGGGCGGGACAGCGAGTGAAGCTTTCTTT
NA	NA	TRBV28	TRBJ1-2	CASSLTRTNYGYTF	TGTGCCAGCAGTTTGACCCGGACCAACTATGGCTACACCTTC
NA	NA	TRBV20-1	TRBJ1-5	CSASRGTNQPQHF	TGCAGTGCTAGTCGGGGAACCAATCAGCCCCAGCATTTT
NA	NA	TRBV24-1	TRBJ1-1	CATSDGLNTEAFF	TGTGCCACCAGTGACGGGCTGAACACTGAAGCTTTCTTT
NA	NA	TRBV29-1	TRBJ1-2	CSVEGQGGYGYTF	TGCAGCGTTGAAGGGCAGGGAGGTTATGGCTACACCTTC
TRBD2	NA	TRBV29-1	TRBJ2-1	CSVDRTSGRFNEQFF	TGCAGCGTTGATCGTACTAGCGGGAGGTTCAATGAGCAGTTCTTC
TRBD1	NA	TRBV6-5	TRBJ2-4	CASSFGQGAAKNIQYF	TGTGCCAGCAGTTTCGGACAGGGGGCCGCCAAAAACATTCAGTACTTC
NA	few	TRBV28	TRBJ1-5	CASSLLDSNQPQHF	TGTGCCAGCAGTTTATTGGATAGCAATCAGCCCCAGCATTTT
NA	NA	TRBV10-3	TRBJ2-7	CAISESPGQTYEQYF	TGTGCCATCAGTGAGTCCCCGGGACAAACTTACGAGCAGTACTTC
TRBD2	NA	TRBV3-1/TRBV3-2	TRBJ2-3	CASSQTSGGDTQYF	TGTGCCAGCAGCCAAACTAGCGGGGGGGATACGCAGTATTTT
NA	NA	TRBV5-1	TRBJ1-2	CASSLDGSGGYTF	TGCGCCAGCAGCTTGGATGGGTCAGGTGGCTACACCTTC
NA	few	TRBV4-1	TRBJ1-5	CASSHSILARQPQHF	TGCGCCAGCAGCCACAGCATCCTAGCACGACAGCCCCAGCATTTT
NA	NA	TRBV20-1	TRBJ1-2	CSAILRDGYTF	TGCAGTGCGATCCTCAGGGACGGCTACACCTTC
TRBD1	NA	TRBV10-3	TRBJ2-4	CAISDKITGGSSKNIQYF	TGTGCCATCAGCGATAAAATCACAGGGGGCTCTTCCAAAAACATTCAGTACTTC
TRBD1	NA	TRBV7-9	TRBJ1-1	CASSLGQGGNTEAFF	TGTGCCAGCAGCCTGGGACAGGGGGGTAACACTGAAGCTTTCTTT
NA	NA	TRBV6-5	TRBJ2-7	CASERTSTLLNEQYF	TGTGCCAGCGAGAGGACGTCCACCCTCTTGAACGAGCAGTACTTC